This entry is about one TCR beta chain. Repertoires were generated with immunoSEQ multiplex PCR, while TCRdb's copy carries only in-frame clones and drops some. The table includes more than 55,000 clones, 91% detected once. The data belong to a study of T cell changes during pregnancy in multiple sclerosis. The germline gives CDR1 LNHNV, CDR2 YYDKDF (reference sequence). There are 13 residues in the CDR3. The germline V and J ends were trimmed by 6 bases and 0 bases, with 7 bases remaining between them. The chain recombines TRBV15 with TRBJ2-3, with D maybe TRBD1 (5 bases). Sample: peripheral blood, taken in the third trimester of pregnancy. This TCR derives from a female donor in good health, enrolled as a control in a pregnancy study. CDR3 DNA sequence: TGTGCCACCAGAGGGGATAGCACAGATACGCAGTATTTT. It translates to CATRGDSTDTQYF.